This T cell receptor (beta chain) originates from a study of blood T cell repertoires in COVID-19. Study overall: The samples span acute and convalescent COVID-19 from the United States, Italy and Spain.

Only in-frame clones appear in the TCRdb table, and some are missing; sequencing was by immunoSEQ multiplex PCR. This table has more than 45,000 clones, 80% to 90% appearing once. From germline, CDR1 is MNHEY and CDR2 SMNVEV (reference sequence). The CDR3 contains 16 residues. Trimming at V came to 5 bases and at J to 4 bases, leaving 9 bases not matched to a gene. The chain carries TRBV27 and TRBJ2-1, with TRBD2 matching 9 bases. The sequencing input was peripheral blood. The sequence derives from a woman aged 55-69 years with COVID-19, enrolled during active disease. DNA of the CDR3: TGTGCCAGCAGTCCAACTAGCGGGCCCTCTTACAATGAGCAGTTCTTC. Translation gives CASSPTSGPSYNEQFF.